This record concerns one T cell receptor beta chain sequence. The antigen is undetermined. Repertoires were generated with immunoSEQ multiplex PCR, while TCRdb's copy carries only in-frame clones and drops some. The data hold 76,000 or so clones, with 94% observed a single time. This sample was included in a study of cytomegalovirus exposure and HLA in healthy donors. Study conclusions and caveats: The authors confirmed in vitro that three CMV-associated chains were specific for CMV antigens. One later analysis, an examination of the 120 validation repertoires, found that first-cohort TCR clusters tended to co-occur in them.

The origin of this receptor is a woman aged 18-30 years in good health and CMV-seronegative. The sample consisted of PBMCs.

The CDR3 protein is CASSDSNGPGGYTF. The CDR3 DNA follows: TGTGCCAGCAGTGACTCGAACGGGCCGGGGGGCTACACCTTC. The V gene is TRBV6-4, the J gene TRBJ1-2; D remains unclear. Germline V CDR1 and CDR2: MRHNA, SNTAGT. V lost 0 bases, J lost 8 bases, and 13 bases lay in between. The CDR3 has 14 amino acids.